Listed here is a single T cell receptor beta chain. The target antigen is unknown. PCR amplification relied on 60 Vbeta primers (plus 13 Jbeta primers). TCRdb's table, derived via immunoSEQ multiplex PCR, lists solely in-frame clones and lacks some. The profile shows under 200,000 clones, about 80% of them singletons. This CDR3 is built from 12 residues. Trimming stripped 6 bases from V and 6 bases from J, with 8 bases between. Germline V gene sequence: CDR1 MGHRA, CDR2 YSYEKL. The sample is drawn from a study of cytomegalovirus exposure and HLA in healthy donors. Findings and caveats of the study: Diagnosis of cytomegalovirus status made by the classifier reportedly showed high specificity and sensitivity. CMV serostatus alone was available as immune exposure information. A cluster of highly shared sequence variants was likely a sequencing artifact. On later analysis, the bulk of CMV-associated TCR beta chains appeared to be HLA-restricted.

The sequence came from a man aged 25 to 40 in good health and CMV-seronegative. Sequencing used PBMCs. This chain uses TRBV4-1 with TRBJ1-4; the D is unclear. This CDR3 is CASSRSDEKLFF. The CDR3 bases are TGCGCCAGCAGTCGTAGTGATGAAAAACTGTTTTTT.